A single sample is the source of the 17 T cell receptor beta chains below, sequenced in a study of shared clonotypes between healthy human individuals. The repertoire was sequenced with immunoSEQ multiplex PCR; TCRdb's copy has only in-frame clones and lacks some. This sample yields about 2.3 million clones, of which 85% to 95% are seen a single time; around 0.4% belongs to the top ten. The sample comprised naive CD4+ T cells from PBMCs. Subset in this sample: CD45RA+ positively selected. The receptors come from a man aged 18 to 29 in good health. Some clones in this sample may be carry-over from other donors' samples.

To note about this clone: Other DNA sequences in this specimen translate into the identical CDR3. For the CDR3, the DNA is TGCGCCAGCAGCTTGGCCCCGGGGCAAGATACGCAGTATTTT. As protein: CASSLAPGQDTQYF. This chain uses TRBV5-1 with TRBJ2-3, with D possibly being TRBD1 or TRBD2 (5 bases each). Trimming cost V 0 bases and J 5 bases, with 10 bases left between them. Germline loops: CDR1 SGHRS, CDR2 YFSETQ. The CDR3 extends over 14 amino acids.

The V gene is TRBV4-1, the J gene TRBJ2-2; 11 bases align to TRBD2. V trimming: 2 bases; J trimming: 10 bases; junction bases outside the gene matches: 9. There are 16 residues in the CDR3. The germline gives CDR1 MGHRA, CDR2 YSYEKL. This CDR3 reads CASSQSQTSGTLELFF. The CDR3 region has the DNA TGCGCCAGCAGCCAATCCCAGACTAGCGGGACCTTGGAGCTGTTTTTT.

This clone was counted between two and nine times. The V call is TRBV7-9, the J call TRBJ1-1, with D unresolved. The CDR3 runs 13 residues. Trimming removed 6 bases from V and 6 bases from J, with 14 bases in between. The germline gives CDR1 SEHNR, CDR2 FQNEAQ (reference sequence). CDR3 loop: CASSRSGSPEAFF. CDR3 DNA: TGTGCCAGCAGTCGTAGTGGATCACCTGAAGCTTTCTTT.

With regard to this clone: The sample contains more than one DNA sequence encoding this CDR3. The V call is TRBV28, the J call TRBJ1-3; tentative D call: TRBD1 (6 bases). The CDR3 is made up of 14 amino acids. Germline lookup yields CDR1 MDHEN and CDR2 SYDVKM. With 4 bases removed from V and 1 base from J, the gap between germline ends came to 8 bases. This chain's CDR3 is CASSSGASGNTIYF. Here the CDR3 DNA reads TGTGCCAGCAGTTCGGGGGCTTCTGGAAACACCATATATTTT.

The chain carries TRBV7-2 and TRBJ2-3; D call uncertain. CDR3 length: 18 amino acids. Trimming stripped 1 base from V and 0 bases from J, with 17 bases between. Germline V gene sequence: CDR1 SGHTA, CDR2 FQGNSA. Written as DNA, the CDR3 is TGTGCCAGCAGCTTAGGTCAAGGATGGGGTATTAGCACAGATACGCAGTATTTT. Translating it yields CASSLGQGWGISTDTQYF.

The V call is TRBV6-5, the J call TRBJ2-7, with 7 bases that match TRBD2. Looked up from germline, CDR1 is MNHEY and CDR2 is SVGAGI. The CDR3 runs to 14 residues. V gave up 5 bases and J gave up 8 bases; unmatched junction bases: 12. This CDR3 reads CASSPKPWGGKQYF. DNA of the CDR3: TGTGCCAGCAGTCCAAAGCCCTGGGGGGGAAAGCAGTACTTC.

The chain uses TRBV19 and TRBJ1-4, with a tentative D call TRBD1 (5 bases). This CDR3 is built from 13 residues. CDR1 and CDR2 from the germline V gene are LNHDA and SQIVND (reference sequence). V lost 7 bases to trimming and J lost 10 bases, with 16 bases between them. Here the CDR3 reads CASTHQGSVKLFF. CDR3 sequence (DNA): TGTGCCAGTACCCACCAGGGAAGCGTAAAACTGTTTTTT. The full variable domain, completed using reference TRBV19 and TRBJ1-4, is DGGITQSPKYLFRKEGQNVTLSCEQNLNHDAMYWYRQDPGQGLRLIYYSQIVNDFQKGDIAEGYSVSREKKESFPLTVTSAQKNPTAFYLCASTHQGSVKLFFGSGTQLSVL.

Regarding this clone: The same CDR3 arises from other DNA sequences in this sample as well. The rearrangement links TRBV10-3 to TRBJ2-7, with D possibly TRBD2 on 5 matching bases. The CDR3 loop spans 11 amino acids. Trimming removed 4 bases at V and 4 bases at J, with 5 bases between. Germline assignment: CDR1 ENHRY and CDR2 SYGVKD. Here the CDR3 reads CAISAGYEQYF. DNA of the CDR3: TGTGCCATCAGTGCGGGGTACGAGCAGTACTTC.

This chain joins TRBV30 and TRBJ1-2; D is uncertain. The germline V gene has CDR1 GTSNPN and CDR2 SVGIG (reference sequence). The CDR3 covers 11 residues. V lost 0 bases and J 11 bases, leaving 10 bases between the germline ends. The CDR3 DNA is TGTGCCTGGAGTGTAAGACAAAGGTACACCTTC. Encoded protein: CAWSVRQRYTF. Using reference TRBV30 and TRBJ1-2 for the parts outside the CDR3, the full variable domain is SQTIHQWPATLVQPVGSPLSLECTVEGTSNPNLYWYRQAAGRGLQLLFYSVGIGQISSEVPQNLSASRPQDRQFILSSKKLLLSDSGFYLCAWSVRQRYTFGSGTRLTVV.

V usage is TRBV27 and J usage is TRBJ1-1, with 9 bases matching TRBD1. Germline CDR1 is MNHEY and CDR2 is SMNVEV (reference sequence). V lost 3 bases to trimming and J lost 0 bases; unmatched junction nucleotides: 2. The CDR3 covers 15 residues. CDR3 sequence (DNA): TGTGCCAGCAGTTTGGGACAGGGCATGAACACTGAAGCTTTCTTT. Its protein product is CASSLGQGMNTEAFF.

This clone occurred a few times. The chain links TRBV2 to TRBJ1-1, with D unclear. Germline CDR1 SNHLY, CDR2 FYNNEI. The V end lost 2 bases, the J end lost 3 bases, and 7 bases lay between the germline ends. This CDR3 is built from 13 residues. The CDR3 nucleotides read TGTGCCAGCAGTGAAACGTATGACACTGAAGCTTTCTTT. Its protein product is CASSETYDTEAFF. Complete variable domain (other parts from reference TRBV2 and TRBJ1-1): EPEVTQTPSHQVTQMGQEVILRCVPISNHLYFYWYRQILGQKVEFLVSFYNNEISEKSEIFDDQFSVERPDGSNFTLKIRSTKLEDSAMYFCASSETYDTEAFFGQGTRLTVV.

This clone was observed once. Other DNA sequences in this specimen translate into the identical CDR3. This chain links TRBV5-1 with TRBJ1-3; 8 bases match TRBD1. Trimming removed 2 bases from V and 4 bases from J; junction bases left unmatched: 5. The CDR3 contains 15 residues. The germline gives CDR1 SGHRS, CDR2 YFSETQ. The CDR3 nucleotides are TGCGCCAGCAGCTTAACGGGGACAGGAGGAAACACCATATATTTT. Protein product: CASSLTGTGGNTIYF.

The chain has TRBV28 and TRBJ2-3; D not certain. Germline CDR1 MDHEN, CDR2 SYDVKM. Trimming took 2 bases from V and 2 from J, leaving 11 bases between them. The CDR3 sequence is 15 residues long. The CDR3 DNA reads as TGTGCCAGCAGTTTAGCCGGAAGGGCCACAGATACGCAGTATTTT. Protein: CASSLAGRATDTQYF.

The chain recombines TRBV6-6 with TRBJ1-2; D ambiguous. CDR3 length: 12 residues. CDR1 and CDR2 (germline): MNHNY, SVGAGI (reference sequence). V gave up 5 bases and J gave up 5 bases, with 9 bases separating them. CDR3 residues: CASSRLGYGYTF. For the CDR3, the DNA is TGTGCCAGCAGTCGATTAGGGTATGGCTACACCTTC.

This clone appeared a single time. The V call is TRBV18, the J call TRBJ2-7; D not certain. Germline V CDR1 and CDR2: KGHSH, LQKENI. V lost 3 bases, J lost 4 bases, and 13 bases lay in between. The CDR3 length is 14 residues. CDR3 loop: CASSPKTNPYEQYF. The CDR3 DNA is TGTGCCAGCTCACCGAAGACAAACCCTTACGAGCAGTACTTC.

Comments on this clone: The sample holds other DNA sequences that translate to the same CDR3. The CDR3, as DNA: TGCAGCGTTGTGGGAGGGGCGGAGACCCAGTACTTC. Encoded protein: CSVVGGAETQYF. This sequence joins TRBV29-1 and TRBJ2-5, with 7 bases identical to TRBD2. With 4 bases clipped from V and 5 bases from J, the junction kept 4 bases outside the gene matches. The germline CDR1 and CDR2 sequences are SQVTM and ANQGSEA. The CDR3 is 12 residues long.

This rearrangement joins TRBV29-1 to TRBJ2-2; either TRBD1 or TRBD2 may fit D (5 bases each). Germline CDR1 SQVTM, CDR2 ANQGSEA. This CDR3 is built from 18 residues. V was trimmed by 8 bases and J by 0 bases, leaving 25 bases between them. The CDR3 reads CSPRGDGKPRANTGELFF. The CDR3 DNA reads TGCAGCCCCCGAGGGGACGGGAAGCCGCGAGCGAACACCGGGGAGCTGTTTTTT.